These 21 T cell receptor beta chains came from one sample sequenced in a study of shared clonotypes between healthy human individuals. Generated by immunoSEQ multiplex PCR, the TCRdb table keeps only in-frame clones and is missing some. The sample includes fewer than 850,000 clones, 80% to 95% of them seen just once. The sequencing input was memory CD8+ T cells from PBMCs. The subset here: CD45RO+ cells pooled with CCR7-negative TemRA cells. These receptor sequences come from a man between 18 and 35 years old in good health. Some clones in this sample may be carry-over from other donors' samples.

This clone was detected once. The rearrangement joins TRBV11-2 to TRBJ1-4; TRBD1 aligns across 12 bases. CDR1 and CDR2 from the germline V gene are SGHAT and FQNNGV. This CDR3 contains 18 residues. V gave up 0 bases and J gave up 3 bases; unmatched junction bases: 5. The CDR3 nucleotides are TGTGCCAGCAGCTTAGAGGGGACAGGGGGCGCTTCTAATGAAAAACTGTTTTTT. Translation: CASSLEGTGGASNEKLFF.

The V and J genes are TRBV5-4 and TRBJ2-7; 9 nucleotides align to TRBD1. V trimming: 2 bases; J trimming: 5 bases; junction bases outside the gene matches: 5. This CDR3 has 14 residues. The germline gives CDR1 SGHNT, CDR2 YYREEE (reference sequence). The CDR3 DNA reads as TGTGCCAGCAGCTTCGGGACAGGGACCAACGAGCAGTACTTC. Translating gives CASSFGTGTNEQYF.

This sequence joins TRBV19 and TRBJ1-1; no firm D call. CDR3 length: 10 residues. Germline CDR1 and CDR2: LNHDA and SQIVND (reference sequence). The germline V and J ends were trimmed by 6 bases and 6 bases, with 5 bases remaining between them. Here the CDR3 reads CASSGAEAFF. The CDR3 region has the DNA TGTGCCAGTAGCGGTGCTGAAGCTTTCTTT.

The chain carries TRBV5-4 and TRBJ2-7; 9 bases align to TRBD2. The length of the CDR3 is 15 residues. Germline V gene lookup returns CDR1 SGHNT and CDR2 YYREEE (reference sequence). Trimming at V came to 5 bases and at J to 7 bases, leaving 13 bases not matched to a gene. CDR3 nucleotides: TGTGCCAGCAGGACCGGGGCGGGAGGGCCCTGGGAGCAGTACTTC. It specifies CASRTGAGGPWEQYF.

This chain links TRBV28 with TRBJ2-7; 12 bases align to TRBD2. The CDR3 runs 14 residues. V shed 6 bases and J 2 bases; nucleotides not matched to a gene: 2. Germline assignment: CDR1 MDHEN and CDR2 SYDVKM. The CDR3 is CASRWTSGTYEQYF. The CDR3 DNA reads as TGTGCCAGCAGATGGACTAGCGGGACCTACGAGCAGTACTTC.

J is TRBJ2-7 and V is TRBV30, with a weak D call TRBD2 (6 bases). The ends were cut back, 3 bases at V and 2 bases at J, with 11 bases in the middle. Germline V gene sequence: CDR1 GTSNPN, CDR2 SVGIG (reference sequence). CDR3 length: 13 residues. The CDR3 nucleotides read TGTGCCTGGAGGGGACGGGAGACCTACGAGCAGTACTTC. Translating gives CAWRGRETYEQYF.

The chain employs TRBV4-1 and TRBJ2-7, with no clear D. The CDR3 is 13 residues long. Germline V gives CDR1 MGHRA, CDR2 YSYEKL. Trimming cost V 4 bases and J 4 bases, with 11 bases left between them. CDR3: CASSLSLWYEQYF. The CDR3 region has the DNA TGCGCCAGCAGCCTAAGTTTATGGTACGAGCAGTACTTC.

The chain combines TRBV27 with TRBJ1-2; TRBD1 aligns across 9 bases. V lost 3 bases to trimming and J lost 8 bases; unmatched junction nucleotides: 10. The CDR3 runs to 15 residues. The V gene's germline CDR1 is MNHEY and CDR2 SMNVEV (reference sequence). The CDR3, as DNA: TGTGCCAGCAGTTTGGGGACCGGGACAGGGCGCGGCTACACCTTC. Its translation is CASSLGTGTGRGYTF.

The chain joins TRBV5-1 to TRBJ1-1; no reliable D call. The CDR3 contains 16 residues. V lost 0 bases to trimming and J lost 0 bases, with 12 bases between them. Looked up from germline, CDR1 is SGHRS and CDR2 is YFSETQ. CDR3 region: CASSLEIVVLNTEAFF. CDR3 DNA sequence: TGCGCCAGCAGCTTGGAAATTGTGGTCTTGAACACTGAAGCTTTCTTT.

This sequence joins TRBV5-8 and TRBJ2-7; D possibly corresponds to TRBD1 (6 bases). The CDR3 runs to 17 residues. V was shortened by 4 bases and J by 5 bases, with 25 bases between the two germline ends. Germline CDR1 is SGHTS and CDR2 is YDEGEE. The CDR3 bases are TGTGCCAGCAGCCCACCCTTGTACAGGGACACGGTCCACGAGCAGTACTTC. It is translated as CASSPPLYRDTVHEQYF.

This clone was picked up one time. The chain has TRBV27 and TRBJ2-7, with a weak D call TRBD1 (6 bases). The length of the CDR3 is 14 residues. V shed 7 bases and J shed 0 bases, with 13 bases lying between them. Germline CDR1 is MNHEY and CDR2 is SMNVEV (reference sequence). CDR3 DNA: TGTGCCAGCACCGAGCAGGGGCACTCCTACGAGCAGTACTTC. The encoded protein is CASTEQGHSYEQYF.

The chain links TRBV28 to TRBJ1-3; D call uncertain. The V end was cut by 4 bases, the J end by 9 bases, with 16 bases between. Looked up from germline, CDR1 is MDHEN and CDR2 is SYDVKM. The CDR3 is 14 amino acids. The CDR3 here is CASSSRTLGVTIYF. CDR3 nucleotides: TGTGCCAGCAGTTCGCGGACCTTGGGTGTCACCATATATTTT.

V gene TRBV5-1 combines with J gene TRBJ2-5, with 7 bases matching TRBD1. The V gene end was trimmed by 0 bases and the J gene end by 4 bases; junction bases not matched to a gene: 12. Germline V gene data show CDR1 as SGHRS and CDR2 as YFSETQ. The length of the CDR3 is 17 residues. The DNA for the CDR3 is TGCGCCAGCAGCTTGGCCGTAGTACAGGGGCTGATAGAGACCCAGTACTTC. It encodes CASSLAVVQGLIETQYF. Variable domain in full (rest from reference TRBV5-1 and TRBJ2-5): KAGVTQTPRYLIKTRGQQVTLSCSPISGHRSVSWYQQTPGQGLQFLFEYFSETQRNKGNFPGRFSGRQFSNSRSEMNVSTLELGDSALYLCASSLAVVQGLIETQYFGPGTRLLVL.

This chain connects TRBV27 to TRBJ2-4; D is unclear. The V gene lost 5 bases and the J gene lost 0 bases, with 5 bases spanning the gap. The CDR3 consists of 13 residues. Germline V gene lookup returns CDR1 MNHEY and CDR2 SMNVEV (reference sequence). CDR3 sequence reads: CASSELAKNIQYF. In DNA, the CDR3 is TGTGCCAGCAGTGAGTTAGCCAAAAACATTCAGTACTTC.

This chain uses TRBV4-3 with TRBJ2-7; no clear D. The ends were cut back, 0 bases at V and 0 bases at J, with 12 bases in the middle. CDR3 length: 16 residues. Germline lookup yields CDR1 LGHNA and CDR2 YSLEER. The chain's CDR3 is CASSQDNSLSSYEQYF. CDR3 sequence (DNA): TGCGCCAGCAGCCAAGATAACAGCCTGAGCTCCTACGAGCAGTACTTC.

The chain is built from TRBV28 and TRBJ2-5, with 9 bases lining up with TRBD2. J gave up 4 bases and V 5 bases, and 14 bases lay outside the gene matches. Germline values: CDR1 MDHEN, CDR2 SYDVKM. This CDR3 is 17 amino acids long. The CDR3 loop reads CASSAGIRTSEGETQYF. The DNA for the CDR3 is TGTGCCAGCAGTGCGGGGATAAGGACTAGCGAAGGAGAGACCCAGTACTTC.

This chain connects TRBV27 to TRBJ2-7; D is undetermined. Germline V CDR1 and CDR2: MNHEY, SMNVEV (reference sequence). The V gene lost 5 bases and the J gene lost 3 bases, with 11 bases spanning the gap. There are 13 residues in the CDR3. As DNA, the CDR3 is TGTGCCAGCAGTACCGGGTCGCTCTACGAGCAGTACTTC. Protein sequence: CASSTGSLYEQYF.

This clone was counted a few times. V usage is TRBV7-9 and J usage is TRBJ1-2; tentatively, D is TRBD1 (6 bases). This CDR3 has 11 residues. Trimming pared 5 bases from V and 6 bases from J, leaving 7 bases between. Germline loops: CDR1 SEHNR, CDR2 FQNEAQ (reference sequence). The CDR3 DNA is TGTGCCAGCAGCCCAGGGGATGGCTACACCTTC. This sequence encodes CASSPGDGYTF.

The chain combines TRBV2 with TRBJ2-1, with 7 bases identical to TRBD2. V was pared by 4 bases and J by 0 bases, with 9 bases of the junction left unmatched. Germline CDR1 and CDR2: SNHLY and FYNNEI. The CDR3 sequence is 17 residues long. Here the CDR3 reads CASSVMSSGSSYNEQFF. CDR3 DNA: TGTGCCAGCAGTGTGATGTCTAGCGGAAGCTCCTACAATGAGCAGTTCTTC.

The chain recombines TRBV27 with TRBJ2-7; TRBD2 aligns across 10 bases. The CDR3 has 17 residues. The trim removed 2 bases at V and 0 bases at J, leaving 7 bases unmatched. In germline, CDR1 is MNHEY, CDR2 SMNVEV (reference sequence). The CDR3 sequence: CASSLSVGLAASYEQYF. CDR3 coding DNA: TGTGCCAGCAGTTTAAGTGTCGGACTAGCGGCCTCCTACGAGCAGTACTTC.

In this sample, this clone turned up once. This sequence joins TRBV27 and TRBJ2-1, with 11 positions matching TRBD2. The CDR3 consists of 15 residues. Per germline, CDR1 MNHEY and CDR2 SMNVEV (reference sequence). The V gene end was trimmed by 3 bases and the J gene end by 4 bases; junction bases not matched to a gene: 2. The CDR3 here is CASSLGLAAYNEQFF. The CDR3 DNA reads TGTGCCAGCAGTTTGGGACTAGCGGCGTACAATGAGCAGTTCTTC.